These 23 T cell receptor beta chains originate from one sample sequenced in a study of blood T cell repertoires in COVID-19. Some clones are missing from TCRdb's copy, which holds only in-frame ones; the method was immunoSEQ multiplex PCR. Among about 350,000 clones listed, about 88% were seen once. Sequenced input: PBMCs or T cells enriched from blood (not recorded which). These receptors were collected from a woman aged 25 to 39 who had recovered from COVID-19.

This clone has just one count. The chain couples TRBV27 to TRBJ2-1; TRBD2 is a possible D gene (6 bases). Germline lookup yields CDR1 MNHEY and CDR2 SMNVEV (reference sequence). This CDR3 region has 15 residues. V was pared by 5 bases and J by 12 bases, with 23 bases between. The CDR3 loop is CASSLTTGRGTVQFF. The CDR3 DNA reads TGTGCCAGCAGTCTTACAACGGGACGAGGGACTGTGCAGTTCTTC.

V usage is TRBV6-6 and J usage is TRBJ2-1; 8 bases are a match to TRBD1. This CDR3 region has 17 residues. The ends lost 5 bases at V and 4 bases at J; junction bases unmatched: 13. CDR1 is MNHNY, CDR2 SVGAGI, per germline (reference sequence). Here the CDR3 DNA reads TGTGCCAGCAGTCGCCCGATTGACAGGGGAAAATACAATGAGCAGTTCTTC. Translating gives CASSRPIDRGKYNEQFF.

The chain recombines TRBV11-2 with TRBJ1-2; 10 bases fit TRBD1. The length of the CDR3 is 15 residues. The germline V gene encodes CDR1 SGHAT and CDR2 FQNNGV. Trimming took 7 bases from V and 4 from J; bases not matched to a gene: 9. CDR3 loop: CASTRGTGETYGYTF. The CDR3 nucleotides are TGTGCCAGCACCAGGGGGACAGGGGAGACCTATGGCTACACCTTC. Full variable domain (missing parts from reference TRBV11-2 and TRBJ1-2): EAGVAQSPRYKIIEKRQSVAFWCNPISGHATLYWYQQILGQGPKLLIQFQNNGVVDDSQLPKDRFSAERLKGVDSTLKIQPAKLEDSAVYLCASTRGTGETYGYTFGSGTRLTVV.

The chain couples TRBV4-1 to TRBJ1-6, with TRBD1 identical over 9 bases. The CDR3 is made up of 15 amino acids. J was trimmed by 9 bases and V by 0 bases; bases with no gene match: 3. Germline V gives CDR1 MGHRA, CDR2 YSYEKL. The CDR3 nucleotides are TGCGCCAGCAGCCAAGAACGGACAGGGGTTTCACCCCTCCACTTT. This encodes CASSQERTGVSPLHF.

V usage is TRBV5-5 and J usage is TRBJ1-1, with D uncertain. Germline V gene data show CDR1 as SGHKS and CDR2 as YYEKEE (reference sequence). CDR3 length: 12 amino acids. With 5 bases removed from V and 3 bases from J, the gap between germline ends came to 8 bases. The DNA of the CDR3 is TGTGCCAGCAGTCCCGGGGACACTGAAGCTTTCTTT. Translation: CASSPGDTEAFF.

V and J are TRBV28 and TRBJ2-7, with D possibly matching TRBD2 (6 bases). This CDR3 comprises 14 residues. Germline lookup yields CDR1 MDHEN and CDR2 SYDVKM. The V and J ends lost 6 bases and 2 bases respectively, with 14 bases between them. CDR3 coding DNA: TGTGCCAGCAGACCCGGGACTGTGGCCTACGAGCAGTACTTC. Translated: CASRPGTVAYEQYF.

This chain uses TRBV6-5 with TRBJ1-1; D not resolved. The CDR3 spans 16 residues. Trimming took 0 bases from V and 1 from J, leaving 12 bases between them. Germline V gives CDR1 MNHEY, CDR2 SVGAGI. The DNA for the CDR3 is TGTGCCAGCAGTTACTCTCCAGAAACTAAGAACACTGAAGCTTTCTTT. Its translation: CASSYSPETKNTEAFF.

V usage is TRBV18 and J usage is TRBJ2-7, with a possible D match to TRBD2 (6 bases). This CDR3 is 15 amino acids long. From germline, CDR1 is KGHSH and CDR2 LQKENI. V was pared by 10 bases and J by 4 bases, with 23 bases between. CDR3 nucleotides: TGTGCCACCACAACGGGGCACGGGGGTTCATACGAGCAGTACTTC. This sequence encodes CATTTGHGGSYEQYF.

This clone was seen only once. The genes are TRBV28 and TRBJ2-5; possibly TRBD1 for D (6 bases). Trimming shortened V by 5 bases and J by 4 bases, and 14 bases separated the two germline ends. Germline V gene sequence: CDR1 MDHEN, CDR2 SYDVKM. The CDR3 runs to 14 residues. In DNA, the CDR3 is TGTGCCAGCAGTCGCATAGGGGGTACAGAGACCCAGTACTTC. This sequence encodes CASSRIGGTETQYF. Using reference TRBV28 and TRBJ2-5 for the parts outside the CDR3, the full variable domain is DVKVTQSSRYLVKRTGEKVFLECVQDMDHENMFWYRQDPGLGLRLIYFSYDVKMKEKGDIPEGYSVSREKKERFSLILESASTNQTSMYLCASSRIGGTETQYFGPGTRLLVL.

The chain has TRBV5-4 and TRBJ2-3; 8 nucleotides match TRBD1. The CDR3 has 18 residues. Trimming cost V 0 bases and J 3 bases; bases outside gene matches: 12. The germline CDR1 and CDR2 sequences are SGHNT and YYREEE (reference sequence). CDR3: CASSLAQGAMRETDTQYF. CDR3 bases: TGTGCCAGCAGCTTGGCCCAGGGGGCGATGCGCGAGACAGATACGCAGTATTTT.

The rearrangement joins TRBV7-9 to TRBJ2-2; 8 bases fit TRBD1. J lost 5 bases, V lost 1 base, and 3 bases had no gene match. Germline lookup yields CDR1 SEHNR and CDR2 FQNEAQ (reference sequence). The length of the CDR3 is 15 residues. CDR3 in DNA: TGTGCCAGCAGCTTAGACGACAGGGGAACCGGGGAGCTGTTTTTT. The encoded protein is CASSLDDRGTGELFF.

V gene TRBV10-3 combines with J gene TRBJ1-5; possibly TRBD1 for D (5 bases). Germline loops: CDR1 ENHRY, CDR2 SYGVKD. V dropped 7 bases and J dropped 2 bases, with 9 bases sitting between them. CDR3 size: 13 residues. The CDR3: CAIKGEGNQPQHF. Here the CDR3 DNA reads TGTGCCATCAAAGGGGAGGGCAATCAGCCCCAGCATTTT.

As DNA, the CDR3 is TGTGCCAGCAGTATGACTTTACGTGGCTCCTATAATTCACCCCTCCACTTT. Translated: CASSMTLRGSYNSPLHF. The rearrangement links TRBV27 to TRBJ1-6; the D is unclear. The ends were cut back, 5 bases at V and 0 bases at J, with 14 bases in the middle. The CDR3 consists of 17 residues. Germline CDR1 is MNHEY and CDR2 is SMNVEV (reference sequence).

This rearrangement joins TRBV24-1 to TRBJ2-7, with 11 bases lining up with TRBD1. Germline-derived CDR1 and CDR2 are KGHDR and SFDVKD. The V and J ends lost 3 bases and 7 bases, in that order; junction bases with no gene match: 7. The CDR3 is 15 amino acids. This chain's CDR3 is CATSDPGTGGVEQYF. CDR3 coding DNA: TGTGCCACCAGTGATCCCGGGACAGGGGGTGTTGAGCAGTACTTC.

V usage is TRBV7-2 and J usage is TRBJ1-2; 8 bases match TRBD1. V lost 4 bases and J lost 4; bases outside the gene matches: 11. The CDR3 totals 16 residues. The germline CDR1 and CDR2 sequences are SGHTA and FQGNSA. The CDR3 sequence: CASSSLPGQVGYGYTF. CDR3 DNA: TGTGCCAGCAGCTCCCTTCCGGGACAGGTCGGCTATGGCTACACCTTC.

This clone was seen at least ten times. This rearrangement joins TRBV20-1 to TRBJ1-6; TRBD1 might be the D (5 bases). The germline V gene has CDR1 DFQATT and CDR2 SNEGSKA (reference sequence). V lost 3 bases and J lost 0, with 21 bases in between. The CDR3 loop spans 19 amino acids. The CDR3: CSASQGQGLGYSYNSPLHF. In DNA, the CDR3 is TGCAGTGCTAGTCAAGGCCAGGGCTTGGGGTACTCCTATAATTCACCCCTCCACTTT.

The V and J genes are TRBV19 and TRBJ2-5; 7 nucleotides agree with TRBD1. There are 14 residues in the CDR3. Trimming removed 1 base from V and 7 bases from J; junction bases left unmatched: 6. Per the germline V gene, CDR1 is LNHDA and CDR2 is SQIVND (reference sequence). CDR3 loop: CASSIVGAGGTQYF. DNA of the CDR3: TGTGCCAGTAGTATAGTGGGGGCAGGGGGGACCCAGTACTTC.

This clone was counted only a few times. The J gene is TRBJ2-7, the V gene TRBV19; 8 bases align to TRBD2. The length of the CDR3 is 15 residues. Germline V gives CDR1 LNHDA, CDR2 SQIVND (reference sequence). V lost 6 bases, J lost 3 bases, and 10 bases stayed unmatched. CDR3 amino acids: CASSPGAGGGYEQYF. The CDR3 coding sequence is TGTGCCAGTAGCCCCGGGGCGGGGGGCGGCTACGAGCAGTACTTC. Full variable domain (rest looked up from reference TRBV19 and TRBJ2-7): DGGITQSPKYLFRKEGQNVTLSCEQNLNHDAMYWYRQDPGQGLRLIYYSQIVNDFQKGDIAEGYSVSREKKESFPLTVTSAQKNPTAFYLCASSPGAGGGYEQYFGPGTRLTVT.

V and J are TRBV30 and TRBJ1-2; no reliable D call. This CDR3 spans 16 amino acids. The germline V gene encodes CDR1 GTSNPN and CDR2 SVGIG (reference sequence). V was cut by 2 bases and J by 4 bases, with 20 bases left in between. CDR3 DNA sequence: TGTGCCTGGAGTAAAGGACTCACTACCACTGGCTATGGCTACACCTTC. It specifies CAWSKGLTTTGYGYTF.

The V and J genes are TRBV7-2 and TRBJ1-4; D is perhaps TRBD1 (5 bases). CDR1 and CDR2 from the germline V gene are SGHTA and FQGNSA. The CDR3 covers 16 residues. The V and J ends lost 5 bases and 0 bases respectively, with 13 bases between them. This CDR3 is CASSPPPGSTNEKLFF. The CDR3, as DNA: TGTGCCAGCAGCCCGCCCCCAGGGTCAACTAATGAAAAACTGTTTTTT.

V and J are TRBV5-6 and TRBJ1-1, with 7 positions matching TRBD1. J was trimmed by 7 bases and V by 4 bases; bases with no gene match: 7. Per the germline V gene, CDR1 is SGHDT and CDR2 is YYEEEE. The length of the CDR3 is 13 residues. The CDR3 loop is CASSRRQGGEAFF. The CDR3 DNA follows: TGTGCCAGCAGCCGCCGACAGGGTGGTGAAGCTTTCTTT.

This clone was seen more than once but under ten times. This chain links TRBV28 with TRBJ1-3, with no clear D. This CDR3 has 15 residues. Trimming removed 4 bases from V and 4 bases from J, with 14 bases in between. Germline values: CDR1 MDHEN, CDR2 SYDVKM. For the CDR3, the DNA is TGTGCCAGCAGTTCAAAAGAGATTCTAGGAAACACCATATATTTT. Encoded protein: CASSSKEILGNTIYF.

CDR3 DNA: TGTGCCAGCAGCTCCCGCCGCGGGGTGAGGGGAAACACCATATATTTT. This translates into CASSSRRGVRGNTIYF. J is TRBJ1-3 and V is TRBV7-8; D not certain. Trimming shortened V by 4 bases and J by 4 bases, and 17 bases separated the two germline ends. This CDR3 comprises 16 residues. Germline CDR1 reads SGHVS; CDR2 reads FQNEAQ.